The 4 T cell receptor beta chains below come from one sample, sequenced in a study of T cells in Graves' hyperthyroidism and ophthalmopathy (dated by TCRdb to 2018 to 2020). The library was built by means of multiplex PCR. Sequenced on an Illumina HiSeq 2000. Amplification of TCR beta CDR3 regions was carried out from RNA transcripts. The TCR CDR3 was subjected to a first round of RT-PCR using the HTBI primer set and the Qiagen OneStep RT-PCR kit. The public reads were quality trimmed at Q25 with fastp and then assembled into clones with MiXCR by TCRdb, keeping productive beta chains. Each entry merges the rows of one CDR3 protein and shows their most common DNA and genes. In all, the sample holds roughly 420,000 distinct CDR3 sequences, and around a sixth of those were seen once. Jointly, the top ten make up roughly 7.4% of the sample. Sequencing was carried out using blood. These receptors were obtained from a woman aged 18 to 35 with Graves' hyperthyroidism.

This clonotype was counted many times. One junction end does not reproduce the germline sequence, and a read error may be involved. This chain links TRBV7-7 with TRBJ2-2; no definite D call. The CDR3 is 14 amino acids. Germline CDR1 reads SSHAT; CDR2 reads FNYEAQ (reference sequence). The CDR3 DNA is TGTGCTAGCAGCCGAGCAGGGAACACCGGGGAGCTGTTTTTT. This sequence encodes CASSRAGNTGELFF.

The table lists this clonotype with many counts. The V and J genes are TRBV11-3 and TRBJ2-1; 7 nucleotides match TRBD2. This CDR3 comprises 14 residues. The germline V gene encodes CDR1 SGHNT and CDR2 YENEEA. Losses at the gene ends were 7 bases for V and 9 bases for J; bases not matched to a gene: 12. In nucleotides, the CDR3 is TGTGCCAGCACCTACTCCTGGGGGGGGAGTGAGCAGTTCTTC. It codes for CASTYSWGGSEQFF.

This clonotype was recorded many times. The chain combines TRBV2 with TRBJ2-1, with TRBD2 matching over 9 bases. Germline V lookup: CDR1 SNHLY, CDR2 FYNNEI. The CDR3 covers 14 residues. Trimming cost V 7 bases and J 7 bases; bases outside gene matches: 8. The CDR3 is CASTRREGENEQFF. The CDR3 DNA follows: TGTGCCAGCACTAGGCGGGAGGGCGAGAATGAGCAGTTCTTC.

This clonotype was seen repeatedly, ten times or more. J is TRBJ1-3 and V is TRBV30; D gene ambiguous. Germline V CDR1 and CDR2: GTSNPN, SVGIG (reference sequence). This CDR3 is built from 14 residues. The germline V and J ends were trimmed by 3 bases and 6 bases, with 15 bases remaining between them. For the CDR3, the DNA is TGTGCCTGGAGCCCGACCGTCTTGGTAAACACCATATATTTT. Its protein product is CAWSPTVLVNTIYF.